These T cell receptor beta chains were read from a single sample in a study of T cells after yellow fever vaccination. TCRdb ran MiXCR on the 5' RACE reads and lists one entry per CDR3 protein. The sample consists of 200,000 to 250,000 distinct CDR3 sequences, less than 9% of them appearing once. The material sequenced was CD4+ T cells sorted from PBMCs, taken 15 days after the yellow fever booster vaccination. These TCRs come from a man between 25 and 39 years old who received the YFV17D yellow fever vaccine. CDR3s include the opening cysteine and the closing phenylalanine or tryptophan. D genes are given only for firm matches. A row's size may be missing; if present it is once, few, many or a size class.

D gene: .; V gene: TRBV20-1; J gene: TRBJ2-7; clone size: few; CDR3 DNA: TGCAGTGCTAGAGATCGAGACAGGATTTCCTACGAGCAGTACTTC; CDR3 protein: CSARDRDRISYEQYF
D gene: .; V gene: TRBV7-2; J gene: TRBJ1-3; clone size: few; CDR3 DNA: TGTGCCAGCAGCTTCTGGGGGACGCCAGGTTCTGGAAACACCATATATTTT; CDR3 protein: CASSFWGTPGSGNTIYF
D gene: .; V gene: TRBV15; J gene: TRBJ1-3; clone size: many; CDR3 DNA: TGTGCCACCAGCAGGGACCCCGGGAACACCATATATTTT; CDR3 protein: CATSRDPGNTIYF
D gene: .; V gene: TRBV5-6; J gene: TRBJ1-4; clone size: few; CDR3 DNA: TGTGCCAGCAGCTTTGAACGGAATAATGAAAAACTGTTTTTT; CDR3 protein: CASSFERNNEKLFF
D gene: TRBD2; V gene: TRBV7-6; J gene: TRBJ2-3; clone size: few; CDR3 DNA: TGTGCCAGCAGCCCCAGGGGGGGGACTAGCGGGACGAACAAGCAGTATTTT; CDR3 protein: CASSPRGGTSGTNKQYF
D gene: TRBD1; V gene: TRBV7-3; J gene: TRBJ2-1; clone size: many; CDR3 DNA: TGTGCCAGCAGTCCCGGGACAGGGGCCTACAATGAGCAGTTCTTC; CDR3 protein: CASSPGTGAYNEQFF
D gene: TRBD1; V gene: TRBV7-2; J gene: TRBJ2-2; clone size: few; CDR3 DNA: TGTGCCAGCAGCTTAAAGACAGGGACGAACACCGGGGAGCTGTTTTTT; CDR3 protein: CASSLKTGTNTGELFF
D gene: .; V gene: TRBV18; J gene: TRBJ2-2; clone size: .; CDR3 DNA: TGTGCCAGCTCACCGTCCGGGAGATCGGGGACCGGGGAGCTGTTTTTT; CDR3 protein: CASSPSGRSGTGELFF
D gene: .; V gene: TRBV29-1; J gene: TRBJ2-3; clone size: once; CDR3 DNA: TGCATCATTGCTAGCACAGATACGCAGTATTTT; CDR3 protein: CIIASTDTQYF
D gene: TRBD1; V gene: TRBV5-4; J gene: TRBJ2-1; clone size: many; CDR3 DNA: TGTGCCAGCAGCTACAGGGGAACCTACAATGAGCAGTTCTTC; CDR3 protein: CASSYRGTYNEQFF
D gene: TRBD1; V gene: TRBV5-4; J gene: TRBJ2-7; clone size: many; CDR3 DNA: TGTGCCAGCAGCTCCCCCGGGACAGGGAAACGCGAGCAGTACTTC; CDR3 protein: CASSSPGTGKREQYF
D gene: TRBD1; V gene: TRBV14; J gene: TRBJ2-1; clone size: few; CDR3 DNA: TGTGCCAGCAGCCGTCAGGGGGCTTTCAATGAGCAGTTCTTC; CDR3 protein: CASSRQGAFNEQFF
D gene: .; V gene: TRBV5-6; J gene: TRBJ2-4; clone size: many; CDR3 DNA: TGTGCCAGCAGCTTGGTCCCCGGTGGGGGGACCAAAAACATTCAGTACTTC; CDR3 protein: CASSLVPGGGTKNIQYF
D gene: TRBD2; V gene: TRBV7-2; J gene: TRBJ2-7; clone size: .; CDR3 DNA: TGTGCCAGCAGCTCCTGGGGCGGGAGGATTTACGAGCAGTACTTC; CDR3 protein: CASSSWGGRIYEQYF
D gene: .; V gene: TRBV7-9; J gene: TRBJ1-2; clone size: .; CDR3 DNA: TGTGCCAGCAGCTTAGCAGGAGACTATGGCTACACCTTC; CDR3 protein: CASSLAGDYGYTF
D gene: .; V gene: TRBV6-2/TRBV6-3; J gene: TRBJ2-5; clone size: many; CDR3 DNA: TGTGCCAGCAGTTACGAGAAAGAGACCCAGTACTTC; CDR3 protein: CASSYEKETQYF
D gene: .; V gene: TRBV15; J gene: TRBJ2-7; clone size: many; CDR3 DNA: TGTGCCACCAGCTCCGTCACAGCACTGTACTTC; CDR3 protein: CATSSVTALYF
D gene: .; V gene: TRBV20-1; J gene: TRBJ2-5; clone size: many; CDR3 DNA: TGCAGTGCTAGAGCAGGAGGACAGACCCAGTACTTC; CDR3 protein: CSARAGGQTQYF
D gene: TRBD1; V gene: TRBV18; J gene: TRBJ1-2; clone size: .; CDR3 DNA: TGTGCCAGCTCACGCTCACAGGGGGATGGCTACACCTTC; CDR3 protein: CASSRSQGDGYTF
D gene: TRBD1; V gene: TRBV3-1; J gene: TRBJ1-1; clone size: .; CDR3 DNA: TGTGCCAGCAGCGACCCAAACAGGGGGAAGAACACTGAAGCTTTCTTT; CDR3 protein: CASSDPNRGKNTEAFF
D gene: .; V gene: TRBV20-1; J gene: TRBJ2-4; clone size: .; CDR3 DNA: TGCAGTGCTAACGGACACAGAGCCAAAAACATTCAGTACTTC; CDR3 protein: CSANGHRAKNIQYF
D gene: .; V gene: TRBV3-1; J gene: TRBJ2-7; clone size: .; CDR3 DNA: TGTGCCAGCAGCCAACCAACAGCCGCGAGCGAGCAGTACTTC; CDR3 protein: CASSQPTAASEQYF
D gene: .; V gene: TRBV20-1; J gene: TRBJ2-3; clone size: .; CDR3 DNA: TGCAGTGCCAACCACCGCACAGATACGCAGTATTTT; CDR3 protein: CSANHRTDTQYF
D gene: .; V gene: TRBV5-1; J gene: TRBJ2-3; clone size: many; CDR3 DNA: TGCGCCAGCACCACGGACCCCGGGCGGACAGATACGCAGTATTTT; CDR3 protein: CASTTDPGRTDTQYF
D gene: .; V gene: TRBV5-4; J gene: TRBJ2-2; clone size: few; CDR3 DNA: TGTGCCAGCAGCTTGAACTCAGGGATCGTCGACGGGGAGCTGTTTTTT; CDR3 protein: CASSLNSGIVDGELFF
D gene: .; V gene: TRBV4-1; J gene: TRBJ2-2; clone size: few; CDR3 DNA: TGCGCCAGCAGCCCCGCTAGGGGGGATAATGCCGGGGAGCTGTTTTTT; CDR3 protein: CASSPARGDNAGELFF
D gene: TRBD2; V gene: TRBV3-1; J gene: TRBJ2-5; clone size: .; CDR3 DNA: TGTGCCAGCAGCCAAACAGCCGGGACTAGCGGCCAAGAGACCCAGTACTTC; CDR3 protein: CASSQTAGTSGQETQYF
D gene: .; V gene: TRBV5-1; J gene: TRBJ2-3; clone size: few; CDR3 DNA: TGCGCCAGCAGCTTGGGCGGGGGCACGAATACGCAGTATTTT; CDR3 protein: CASSLGGGTNTQYF
D gene: TRBD2; V gene: TRBV29-1; J gene: TRBJ2-1; clone size: .; CDR3 DNA: TGCAGCGTCCCCACTAGCGTCAACTTCAATGAGCAGTTCTTC; CDR3 protein: CSVPTSVNFNEQFF
D gene: TRBD1; V gene: TRBV20-1; J gene: TRBJ1-5; clone size: few; CDR3 DNA: TGCAGTGCTAGGGACCGAAACAGGGGCGTTAGCAATCAGCCCCAGCATTTT; CDR3 protein: CSARDRNRGVSNQPQHF
D gene: .; V gene: TRBV28; J gene: TRBJ2-2; clone size: .; CDR3 DNA: TGTGCCAGCAGTCAAAAACCCGGGACTTTGAACACCGGGGAGCTGTTTTTT; CDR3 protein: CASSQKPGTLNTGELFF
D gene: .; V gene: TRBV20-1; J gene: TRBJ2-7; clone size: many; CDR3 DNA: TGCAGTGCTGGAACAGGGATCACCTACGAGCAGTACTTC; CDR3 protein: CSAGTGITYEQYF
D gene: TRBD2; V gene: TRBV7-2; J gene: TRBJ2-5; clone size: .; CDR3 DNA: TGTGCCAGCAGGCGGACTAGTCAAGAGACCCAGTACTTC; CDR3 protein: CASRRTSQETQYF
D gene: TRBD1; V gene: TRBV5-1; J gene: TRBJ2-7; clone size: .; CDR3 DNA: TGCGCCAGCAACCTTGGACAGGGGGGATACGAGCAGTACTTC; CDR3 protein: CASNLGQGGYEQYF
D gene: .; V gene: TRBV7-2; J gene: TRBJ2-3; clone size: many; CDR3 DNA: TGTGCCAGCAGCACTAAAGGACTGCGCACAGATACGCAGTATTTT; CDR3 protein: CASSTKGLRTDTQYF
D gene: TRBD1; V gene: TRBV7-2; J gene: TRBJ2-3; clone size: few; CDR3 DNA: TGTGCCAGCAACCTGGGACAGGGGCTGGGAGATACGCAGTATTTT; CDR3 protein: CASNLGQGLGDTQYF
D gene: .; V gene: TRBV7-9; J gene: TRBJ1-4; clone size: few; CDR3 DNA: TGTGCCAGCAGCTCCGTCGGGGCGATCAATGAAAAACTGTTTTTT; CDR3 protein: CASSSVGAINEKLFF
D gene: .; V gene: TRBV7-3; J gene: TRBJ1-6; clone size: .; CDR3 DNA: TGTGCCAGCAGCTCTTTTCAAAAGACCAGCTCCTATAATTCACCCCTCCACTTT; CDR3 protein: CASSSFQKTSSYNSPLHF
D gene: .; V gene: TRBV27; J gene: TRBJ1-4; clone size: .; CDR3 DNA: TGTGCCAGCAGCCCGGACAGAAAAAATGAAAAACTGTTTTTT; CDR3 protein: CASSPDRKNEKLFF
D gene: TRBD1; V gene: TRBV4-3; J gene: TRBJ2-1; clone size: many; CDR3 DNA: TGCGCCAGCAGCCAAGAGACGGGGACAGCGGATTATGAGCAGTTCTTC; CDR3 protein: CASSQETGTADYEQFF
D gene: TRBD2; V gene: TRBV20-1; J gene: TRBJ2-5; clone size: many; CDR3 DNA: TGCAGTGCTAGACCTCGGCTTCCGGGACTAGCGGGAGGTCTGGAGACCCAGTACTTC; CDR3 protein: CSARPRLPGLAGGLETQYF
D gene: .; V gene: TRBV7-9; J gene: TRBJ2-6; clone size: many; CDR3 DNA: TGTGCCAGCAGCTTAACACGAGACGGCTCTGGGGCCAACGTCCTGACTTTC; CDR3 protein: CASSLTRDGSGANVLTF
D gene: .; V gene: TRBV20-1; J gene: TRBJ2-3; clone size: many; CDR3 DNA: TGCAGTGCTCCGACTAGGTACACAGATACGCAGTATTTT; CDR3 protein: CSAPTRYTDTQYF
D gene: .; V gene: TRBV29-1; J gene: TRBJ1-1; clone size: few; CDR3 DNA: TGCAGCGTGAGGATTTCGAACACTGAAGCTTTCTTT; CDR3 protein: CSVRISNTEAFF
D gene: .; V gene: TRBV5-1; J gene: TRBJ2-3; clone size: .; CDR3 DNA: TGCGCCAGCAAGTCACAGGGATCAGATACGCAGTATTTT; CDR3 protein: CASKSQGSDTQYF
D gene: .; V gene: TRBV30; J gene: TRBJ2-1; clone size: few; CDR3 DNA: TGTGCCTGGAGCACGGGACGGGACTCCTCGCAGTTCTTC; CDR3 protein: CAWSTGRDSSQFF
D gene: .; V gene: TRBV6-1; J gene: TRBJ2-5; clone size: many; CDR3 DNA: TGTGCCAGCGGGTTCGGGGGTGAGACCCAGTACTTC; CDR3 protein: CASGFGGETQYF
D gene: .; V gene: TRBV3-1; J gene: TRBJ1-5; clone size: few; CDR3 DNA: TGTGCCAGCAGCCAAGATCAGACGAGCAATCAGCCCCAGCATTTT; CDR3 protein: CASSQDQTSNQPQHF
D gene: .; V gene: TRBV9; J gene: TRBJ2-3; clone size: many; CDR3 DNA: TGTGCCAGCAGCGTAGGAACAGCCCTTGGAGATACGCAGTATTTT; CDR3 protein: CASSVGTALGDTQYF
D gene: .; V gene: TRBV4-3; J gene: TRBJ1-1; clone size: .; CDR3 DNA: TGCGCCAGCAGCGCCTACCCCTCAGAGAACACTGAAGCTTTCTTT; CDR3 protein: CASSAYPSENTEAFF
D gene: .; V gene: TRBV5-1; J gene: TRBJ2-2; clone size: .; CDR3 DNA: TGCGCCAGCTGCTTTCGACAGACCGGGGAGCTGTTTTTT; CDR3 protein: CASCFRQTGELFF
D gene: .; V gene: TRBV3-1; J gene: TRBJ2-4; clone size: few; CDR3 DNA: TGTGCCAGCAGCCAACATGCAGCAGCCAAAAACATTCAGTACTTC; CDR3 protein: CASSQHAAAKNIQYF
D gene: .; V gene: TRBV9; J gene: TRBJ1-1; clone size: .; CDR3 DNA: TGTGCCAGCAGCGGACAGGCGGACACTGAAGCTTTCTTT; CDR3 protein: CASSGQADTEAFF
D gene: .; V gene: TRBV27; J gene: TRBJ2-7; clone size: .; CDR3 DNA: TGTGCCAGCAGTGTTCGCCCGAGCTCCTACGAGCAGTACTTC; CDR3 protein: CASSVRPSSYEQYF
D gene: TRBD2; V gene: TRBV7-6; J gene: TRBJ2-1; clone size: many; CDR3 DNA: TGTGCCAGCAGCCCGGCTAGCGGGGGCTTCAATGAGCAGTTCTTC; CDR3 protein: CASSPASGGFNEQFF